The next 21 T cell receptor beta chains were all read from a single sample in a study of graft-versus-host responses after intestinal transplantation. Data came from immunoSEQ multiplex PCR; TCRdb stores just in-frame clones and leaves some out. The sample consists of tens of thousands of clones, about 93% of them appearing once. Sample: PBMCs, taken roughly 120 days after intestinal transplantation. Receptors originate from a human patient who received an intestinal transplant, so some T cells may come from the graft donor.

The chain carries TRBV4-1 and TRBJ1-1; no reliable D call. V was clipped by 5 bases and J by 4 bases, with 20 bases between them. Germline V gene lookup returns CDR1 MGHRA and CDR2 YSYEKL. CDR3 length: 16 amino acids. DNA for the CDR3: TGCGCCAGCAGCAGGGCAGGAGGGCTAAAAAGCACTGAAGCTTTCTTT. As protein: CASSRAGGLKSTEAFF.

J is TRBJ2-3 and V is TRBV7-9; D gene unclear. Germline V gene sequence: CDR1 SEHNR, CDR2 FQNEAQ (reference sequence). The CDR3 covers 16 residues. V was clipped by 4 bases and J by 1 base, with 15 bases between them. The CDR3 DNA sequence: TGTGCCAGCAGCTCACACCGGGCCTCGCGCACAGATACGCAGTATTTT. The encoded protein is CASSSHRASRTDTQYF.

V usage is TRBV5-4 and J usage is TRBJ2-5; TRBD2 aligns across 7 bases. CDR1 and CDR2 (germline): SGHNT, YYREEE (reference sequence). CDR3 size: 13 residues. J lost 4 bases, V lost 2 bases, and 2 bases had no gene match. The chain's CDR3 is CASSFAGVETQYF. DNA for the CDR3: TGTGCCAGCAGCTTCGCGGGGGTAGAGACCCAGTACTTC.

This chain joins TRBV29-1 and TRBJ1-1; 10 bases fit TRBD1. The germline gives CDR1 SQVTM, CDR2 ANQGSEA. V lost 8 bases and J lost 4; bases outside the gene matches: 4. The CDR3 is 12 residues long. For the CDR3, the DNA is TGCAGCACGCGGACAGGGGGCACTGAAGCTTTCTTT. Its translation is CSTRTGGTEAFF.

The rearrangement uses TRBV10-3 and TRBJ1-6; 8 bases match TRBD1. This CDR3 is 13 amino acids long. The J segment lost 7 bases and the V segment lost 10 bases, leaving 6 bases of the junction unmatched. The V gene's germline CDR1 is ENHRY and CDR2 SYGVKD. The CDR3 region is CATRGQVNSPLHF. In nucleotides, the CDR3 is TGTGCCACCAGGGGACAGGTCAATTCACCCCTCCACTTT.

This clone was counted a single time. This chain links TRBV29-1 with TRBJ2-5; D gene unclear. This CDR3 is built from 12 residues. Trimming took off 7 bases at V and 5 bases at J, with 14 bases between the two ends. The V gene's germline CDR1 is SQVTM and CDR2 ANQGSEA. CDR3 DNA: TGCAGCGCCCAAGGGCCCTGGGAGACCCAGTACTTC. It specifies CSAQGPWETQYF.

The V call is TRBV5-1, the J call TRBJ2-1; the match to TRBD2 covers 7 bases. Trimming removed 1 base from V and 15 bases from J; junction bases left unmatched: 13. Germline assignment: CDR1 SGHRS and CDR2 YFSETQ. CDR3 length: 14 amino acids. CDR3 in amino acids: CASSLRGETGFPFF. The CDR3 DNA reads TGCGCCAGCAGCTTGCGGGGGGAAACGGGTTTTCCGTTCTTC.

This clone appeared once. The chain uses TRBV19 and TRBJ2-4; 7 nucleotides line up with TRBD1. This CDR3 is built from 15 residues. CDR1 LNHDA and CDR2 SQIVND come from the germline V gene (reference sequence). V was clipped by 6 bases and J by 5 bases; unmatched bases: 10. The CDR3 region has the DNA TGTGCCAGTAGCTGGGACAGCATTAGTCAAAACATTCAGTACTTC. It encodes CASSWDSISQNIQYF. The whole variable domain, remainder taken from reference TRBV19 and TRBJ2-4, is DGGITQSPKYLFRKEGQNVTLSCEQNLNHDAMYWYRQDPGQGLRLIYYSQIVNDFQKGDIAEGYSVSREKKESFPLTVTSAQKNPTAFYLCASSWDSISQNIQYFGAGTRLSVL.

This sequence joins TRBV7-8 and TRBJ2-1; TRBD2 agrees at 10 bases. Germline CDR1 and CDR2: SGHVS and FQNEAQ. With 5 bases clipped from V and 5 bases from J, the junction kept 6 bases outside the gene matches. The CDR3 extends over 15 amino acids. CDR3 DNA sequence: TGTGCCAGCAGCCCACTAGCGGGAAGCGACAATGAGCAGTTCTTC. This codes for CASSPLAGSDNEQFF.

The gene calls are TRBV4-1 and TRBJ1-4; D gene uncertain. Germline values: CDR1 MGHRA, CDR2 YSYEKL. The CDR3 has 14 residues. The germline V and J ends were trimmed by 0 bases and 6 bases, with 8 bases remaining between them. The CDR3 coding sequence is TGCGCCAGCAGCCAAGATCCGGCGGATGAAAAACTGTTTTTT. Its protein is CASSQDPADEKLFF.

The CDR3 sequence: CASSVGVGAIEQYF. DNA of the CDR3: TGTGCCAGCAGCGTAGGGGTGGGGGCGATCGAGCAGTACTTC. The chain employs TRBV9 and TRBJ2-7; TRBD1 might be the D (6 bases). Per the germline V gene, CDR1 is SGDLS and CDR2 is YYNGEE. The V end lost 0 bases, the J end lost 6 bases, and 13 bases lay between the germline ends. This CDR3 spans 14 amino acids. Based on the CDR3 plus reference TRBV9 and TRBJ2-7, the full variable domain is DSGVTQTPKHLITATGQRVTLRCSPRSGDLSVYWYQQSLDQGLQFLIQYYNGEERAKGNILERFSAQQFPDLHSELNLSSLELGDSALYFCASSVGVGAIEQYFGPGTRLTVT.

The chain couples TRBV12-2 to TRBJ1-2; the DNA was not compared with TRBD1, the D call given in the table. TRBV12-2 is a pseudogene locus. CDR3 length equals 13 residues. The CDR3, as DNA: TGTGCAAGTCGCTTACAGGGCGGCTATGGCTACACCTTC. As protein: CASRLQGGYGYTF.

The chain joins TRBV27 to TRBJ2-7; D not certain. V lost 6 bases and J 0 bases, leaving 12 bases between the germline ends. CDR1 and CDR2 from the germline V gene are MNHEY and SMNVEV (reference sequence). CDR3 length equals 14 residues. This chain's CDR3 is CASSPLLSSYEQYF. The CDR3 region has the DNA TGTGCCAGCAGCCCTCTCCTTAGCTCCTACGAGCAGTACTTC.

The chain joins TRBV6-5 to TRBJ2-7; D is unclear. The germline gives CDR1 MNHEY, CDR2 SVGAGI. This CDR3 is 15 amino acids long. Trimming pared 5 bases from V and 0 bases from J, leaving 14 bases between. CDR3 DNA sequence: TGTGCCAGCAGTGTCCCTCGAGGCCTCTCCTACGAGCAGTACTTC. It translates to CASSVPRGLSYEQYF.

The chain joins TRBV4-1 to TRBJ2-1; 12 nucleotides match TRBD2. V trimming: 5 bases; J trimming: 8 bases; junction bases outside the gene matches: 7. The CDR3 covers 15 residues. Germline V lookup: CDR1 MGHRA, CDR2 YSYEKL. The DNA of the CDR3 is TGCGCCAGCAGCGAACTAGCGGGAGGTTCAGATGAGCAGTTCTTC. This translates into CASSELAGGSDEQFF.

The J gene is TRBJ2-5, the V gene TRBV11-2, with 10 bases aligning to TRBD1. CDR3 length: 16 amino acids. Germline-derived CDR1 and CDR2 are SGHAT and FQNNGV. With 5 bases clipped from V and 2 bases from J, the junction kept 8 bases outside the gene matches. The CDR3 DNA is TGTGCCAGCAGCCCGTGGGACAGGGGTAGACAAGAGACCCAGTACTTC. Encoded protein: CASSPWDRGRQETQYF. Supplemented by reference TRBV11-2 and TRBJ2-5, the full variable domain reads EAGVAQSPRYKIIEKRQSVAFWCNPISGHATLYWYQQILGQGPKLLIQFQNNGVVDDSQLPKDRFSAERLKGVDSTLKIQPAKLEDSAVYLCASSPWDRGRQETQYFGPGTRLLVL.

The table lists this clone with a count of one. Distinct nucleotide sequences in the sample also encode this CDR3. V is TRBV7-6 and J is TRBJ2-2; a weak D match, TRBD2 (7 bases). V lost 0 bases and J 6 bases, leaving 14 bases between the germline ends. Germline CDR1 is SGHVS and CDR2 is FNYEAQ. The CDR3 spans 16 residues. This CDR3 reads CASSLAGGGGAGELFF. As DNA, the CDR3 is TGTGCCAGCAGCTTAGCGGGGGGGGGCGGCGCCGGGGAGCTGTTTTTT.

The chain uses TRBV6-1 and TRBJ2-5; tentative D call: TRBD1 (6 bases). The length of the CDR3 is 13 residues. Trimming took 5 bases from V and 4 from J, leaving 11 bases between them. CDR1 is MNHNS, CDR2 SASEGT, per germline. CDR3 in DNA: TGTGCCAGCAGTTTCCAGGGGCGAGAGACCCAGTACTTC. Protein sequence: CASSFQGRETQYF.

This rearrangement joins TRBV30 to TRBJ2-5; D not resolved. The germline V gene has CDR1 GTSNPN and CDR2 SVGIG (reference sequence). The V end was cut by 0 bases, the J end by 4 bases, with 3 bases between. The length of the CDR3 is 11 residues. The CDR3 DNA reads TGTGCCTGGAGTGTAGGAGAGACCCAGTACTTC. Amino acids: CAWSVGETQYF.

As DNA, the CDR3 is TGTGCCAGCAGCCGCGGACTAGCGGGGGGTAATGAGCAGTTCTTC. As protein: CASSRGLAGGNEQFF. The chain couples TRBV28 to TRBJ2-1, with 14 bases identical to TRBD2. Unmatched junction bases numbered 5, after V lost 6 bases and J lost 7 bases. CDR1 is MDHEN and CDR2 is SYDVKM in the germline V gene. The CDR3 runs 15 residues.

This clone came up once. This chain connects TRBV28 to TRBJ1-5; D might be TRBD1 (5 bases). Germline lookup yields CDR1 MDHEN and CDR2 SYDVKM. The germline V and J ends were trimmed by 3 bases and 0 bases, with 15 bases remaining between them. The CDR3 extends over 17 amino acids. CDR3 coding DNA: TGTGCCAGCAGTTTCGGTGACAGCCTTTATAGCAATCAGCCCCAGCATTTT. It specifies CASSFGDSLYSNQPQHF.